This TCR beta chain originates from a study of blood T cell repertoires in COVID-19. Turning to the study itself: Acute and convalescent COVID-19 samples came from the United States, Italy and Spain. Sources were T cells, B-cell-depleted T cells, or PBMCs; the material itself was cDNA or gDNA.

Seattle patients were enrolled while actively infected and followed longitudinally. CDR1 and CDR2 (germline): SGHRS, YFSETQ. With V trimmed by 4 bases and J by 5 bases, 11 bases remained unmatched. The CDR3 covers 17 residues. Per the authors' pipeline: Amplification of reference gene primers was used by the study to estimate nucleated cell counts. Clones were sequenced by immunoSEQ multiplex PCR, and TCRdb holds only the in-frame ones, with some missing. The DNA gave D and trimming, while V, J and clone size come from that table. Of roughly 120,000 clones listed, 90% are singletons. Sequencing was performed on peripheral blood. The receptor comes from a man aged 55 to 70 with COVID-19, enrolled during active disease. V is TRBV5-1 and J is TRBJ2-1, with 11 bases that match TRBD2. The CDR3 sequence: CASSRPSSGRTNNEQFF. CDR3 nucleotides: TGCGCCAGCAGCCGGCCCTCTAGCGGGAGGACGAACAATGAGCAGTTCTTC.